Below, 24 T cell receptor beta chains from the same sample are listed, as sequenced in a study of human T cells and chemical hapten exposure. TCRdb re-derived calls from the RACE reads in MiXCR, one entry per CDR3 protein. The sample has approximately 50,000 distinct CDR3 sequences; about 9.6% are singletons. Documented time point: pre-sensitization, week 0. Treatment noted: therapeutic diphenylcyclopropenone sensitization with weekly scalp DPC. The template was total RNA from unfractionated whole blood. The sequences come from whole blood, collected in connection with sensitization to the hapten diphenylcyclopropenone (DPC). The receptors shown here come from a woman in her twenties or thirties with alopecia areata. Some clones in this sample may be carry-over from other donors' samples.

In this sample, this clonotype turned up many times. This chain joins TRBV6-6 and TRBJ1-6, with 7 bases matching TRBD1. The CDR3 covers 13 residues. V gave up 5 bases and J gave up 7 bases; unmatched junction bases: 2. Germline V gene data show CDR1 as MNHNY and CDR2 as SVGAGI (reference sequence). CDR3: CASSQGENSPLHF. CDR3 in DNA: TGTGCCAGCAGTCAGGGGGAAAATTCACCCCTCCACTTT.

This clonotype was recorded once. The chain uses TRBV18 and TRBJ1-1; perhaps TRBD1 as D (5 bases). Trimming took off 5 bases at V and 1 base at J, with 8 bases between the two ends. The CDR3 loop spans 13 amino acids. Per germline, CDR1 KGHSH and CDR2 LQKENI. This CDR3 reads CASSTGQNTEAFF. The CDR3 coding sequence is TGTGCCAGCTCAACCGGACAGAACACTGAAGCTTTCTTT.

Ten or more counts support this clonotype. CDR3 sequence reads: CASSLGLDDYEQYF. The CDR3 nucleotides read TGCGCCAGCAGCTTGGGACTAGACGACTACGAGCAGTACTTC. The V call is TRBV5-1, the J call TRBJ2-7; D may be TRBD2 (6 bases). CDR3 length equals 14 residues. Germline V lookup: CDR1 SGHRS, CDR2 YFSETQ. V lost 0 bases and J 3 bases, leaving 10 bases between the germline ends. Filled out from reference TRBV5-1 and TRBJ2-7, the complete variable domain reads KAGVTQTPRYLIKTRGQQVTLSCSPISGHRSVSWYQQTPGQGLQFLFEYFSETQRNKGNFPGRFSGRQFSNSRSEMNVSTLELGDSALYLCASSLGLDDYEQYFGPGTRLTVT.

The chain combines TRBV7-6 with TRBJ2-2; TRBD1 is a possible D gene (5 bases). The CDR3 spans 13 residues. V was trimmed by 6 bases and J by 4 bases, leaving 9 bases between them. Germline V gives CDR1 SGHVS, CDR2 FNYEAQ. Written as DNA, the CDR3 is TGTGCCAGCAGGGACACGGCCACCGGGGAGCTGTTTTTT. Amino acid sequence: CASRDTATGELFF.

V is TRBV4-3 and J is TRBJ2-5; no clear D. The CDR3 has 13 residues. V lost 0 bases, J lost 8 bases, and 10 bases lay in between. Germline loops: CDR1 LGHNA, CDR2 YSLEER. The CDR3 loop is CASSQDRATTQYF. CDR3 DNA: TGCGCCAGCAGCCAAGATCGGGCCACAACCCAGTACTTC.

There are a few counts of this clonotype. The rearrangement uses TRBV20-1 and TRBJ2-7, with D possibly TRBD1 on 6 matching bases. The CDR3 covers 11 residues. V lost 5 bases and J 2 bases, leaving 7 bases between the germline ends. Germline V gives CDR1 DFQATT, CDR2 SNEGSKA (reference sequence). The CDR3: CSAEGAYEQYF. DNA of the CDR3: TGCAGTGCTGAGGGGGCCTACGAGCAGTACTTC.

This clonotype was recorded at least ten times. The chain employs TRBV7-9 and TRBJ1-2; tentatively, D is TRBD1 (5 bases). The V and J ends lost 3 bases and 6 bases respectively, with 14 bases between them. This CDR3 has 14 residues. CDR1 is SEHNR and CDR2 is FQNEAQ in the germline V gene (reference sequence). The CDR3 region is CASSFLTDSHGYTF. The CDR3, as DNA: TGTGCCAGCAGCTTTCTAACCGACAGCCATGGCTACACCTTC.

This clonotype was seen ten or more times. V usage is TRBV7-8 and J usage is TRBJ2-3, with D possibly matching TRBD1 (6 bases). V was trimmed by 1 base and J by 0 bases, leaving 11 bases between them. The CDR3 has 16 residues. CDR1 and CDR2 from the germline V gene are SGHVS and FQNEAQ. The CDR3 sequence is CASSLGGQTSTDTQYF. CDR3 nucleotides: TGTGCCAGCAGCTTAGGGGGGCAGACTAGCACAGATACGCAGTATTTT.

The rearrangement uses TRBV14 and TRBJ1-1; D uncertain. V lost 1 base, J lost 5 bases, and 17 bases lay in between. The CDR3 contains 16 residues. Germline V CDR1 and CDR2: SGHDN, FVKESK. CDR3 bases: TGTGCCAGCAGCCAAGTTTGGGAGCCGACTGGGACTGAAGCTTTCTTT. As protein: CASSQVWEPTGTEAFF.

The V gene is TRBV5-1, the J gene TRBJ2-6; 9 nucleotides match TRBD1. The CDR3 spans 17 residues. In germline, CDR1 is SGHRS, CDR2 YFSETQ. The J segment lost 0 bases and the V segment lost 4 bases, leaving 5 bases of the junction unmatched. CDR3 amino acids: CASSPGQGPSGANVLTF. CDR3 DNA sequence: TGCGCCAGCAGCCCTGGACAGGGGCCCTCTGGGGCCAACGTCCTGACTTTC.

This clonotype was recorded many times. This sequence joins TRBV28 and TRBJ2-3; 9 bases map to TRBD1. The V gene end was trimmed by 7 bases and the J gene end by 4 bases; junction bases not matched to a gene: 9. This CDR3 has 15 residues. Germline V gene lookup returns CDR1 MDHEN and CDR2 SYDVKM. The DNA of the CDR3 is TGTGCCAGCACCACAGGGGGCGCGGGATCAGATACGCAGTATTTT. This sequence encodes CASTTGGAGSDTQYF.

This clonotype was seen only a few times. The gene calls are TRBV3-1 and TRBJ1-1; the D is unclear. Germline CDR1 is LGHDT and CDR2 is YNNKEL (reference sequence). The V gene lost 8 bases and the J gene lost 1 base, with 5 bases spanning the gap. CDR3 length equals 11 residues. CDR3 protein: CASGRNTEAFF. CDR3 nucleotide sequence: TGTGCCAGCGGGAGGAACACTGAAGCTTTCTTT.

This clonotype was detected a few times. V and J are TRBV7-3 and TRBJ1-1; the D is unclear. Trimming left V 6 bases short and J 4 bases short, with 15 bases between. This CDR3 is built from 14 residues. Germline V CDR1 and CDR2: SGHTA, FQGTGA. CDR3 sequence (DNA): TGTGCCAGCAGTAGAACGAGCTGGGGCACTGAAGCTTTCTTT. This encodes CASSRTSWGTEAFF.

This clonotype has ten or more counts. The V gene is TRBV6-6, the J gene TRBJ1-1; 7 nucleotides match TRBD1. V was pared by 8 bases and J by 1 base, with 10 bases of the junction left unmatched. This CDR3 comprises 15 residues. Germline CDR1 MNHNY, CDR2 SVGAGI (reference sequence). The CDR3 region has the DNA TGTGCCAGCGTCCCGGGACAGCATCCGAACACTGAAGCTTTCTTT. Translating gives CASVPGQHPNTEAFF.

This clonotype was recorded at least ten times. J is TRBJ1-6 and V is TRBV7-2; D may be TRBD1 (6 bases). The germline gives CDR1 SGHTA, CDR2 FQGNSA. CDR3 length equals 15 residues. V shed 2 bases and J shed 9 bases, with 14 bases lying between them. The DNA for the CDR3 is TGTGCCAGCAGCTTAAGGTGGCAGGGGACTTCACCCCTCCACTTT. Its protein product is CASSLRWQGTSPLHF.

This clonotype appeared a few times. Here the CDR3 DNA reads TGCAGCGTTATCGGACTCCAGCGGGGGGGTGGTGAGCAGTTCTTC. It translates to CSVIGLQRGGGEQFF. The rearrangement links TRBV29-1 to TRBJ2-1, with TRBD2 matching 10 bases. Per the germline V gene, CDR1 is SQVTM and CDR2 is ANQGSEA. This CDR3 is built from 15 residues. With V trimmed by 5 bases and J by 9 bases, 13 bases remained unmatched.

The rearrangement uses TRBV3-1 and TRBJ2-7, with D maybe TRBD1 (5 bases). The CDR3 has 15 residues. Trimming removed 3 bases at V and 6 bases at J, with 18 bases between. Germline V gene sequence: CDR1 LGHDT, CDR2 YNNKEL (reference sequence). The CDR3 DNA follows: TGTGCCAGCAGCCAGCTTGGGCTTACAGGTGGCGAGCAGTACTTC. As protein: CASSQLGLTGGEQYF.

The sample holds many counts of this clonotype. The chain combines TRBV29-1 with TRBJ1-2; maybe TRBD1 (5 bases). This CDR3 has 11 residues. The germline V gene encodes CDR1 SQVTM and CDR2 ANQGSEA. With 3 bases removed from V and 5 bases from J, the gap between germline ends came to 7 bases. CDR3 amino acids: CSVEGGYGYTF. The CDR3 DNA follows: TGCAGCGTTGAGGGGGGTTATGGCTACACCTTC.

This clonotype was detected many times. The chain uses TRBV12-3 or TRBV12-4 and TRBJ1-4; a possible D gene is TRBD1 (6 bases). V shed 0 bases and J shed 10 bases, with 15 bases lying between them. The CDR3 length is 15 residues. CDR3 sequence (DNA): TGTGCCAGCAGTTTAGCGCAGGGGAGTACGGGAAAACTGTTTTTT. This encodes CASSLAQGSTGKLFF.

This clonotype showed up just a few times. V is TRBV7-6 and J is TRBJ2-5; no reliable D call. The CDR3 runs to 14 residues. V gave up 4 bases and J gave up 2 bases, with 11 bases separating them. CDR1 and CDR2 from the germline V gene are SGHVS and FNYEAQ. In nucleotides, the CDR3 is TGTGCCAGCAGCTCTCGTGAGGTTCAAGAGACCCAGTACTTC. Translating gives CASSSREVQETQYF.

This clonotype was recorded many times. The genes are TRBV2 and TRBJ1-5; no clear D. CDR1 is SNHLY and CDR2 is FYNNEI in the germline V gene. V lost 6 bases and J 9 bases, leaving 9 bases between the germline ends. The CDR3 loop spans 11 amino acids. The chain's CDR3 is CASSVVGPQHF. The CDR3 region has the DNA TGTGCCAGCAGCGTTGTTGGGCCCCAGCATTTT.

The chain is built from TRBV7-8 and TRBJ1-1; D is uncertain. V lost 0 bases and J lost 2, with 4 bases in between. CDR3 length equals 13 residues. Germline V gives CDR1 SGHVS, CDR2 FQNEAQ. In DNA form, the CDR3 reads TGTGCCAGCAGCTTAGCAAGAAACACTGAAGCTTTCTTT. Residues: CASSLARNTEAFF. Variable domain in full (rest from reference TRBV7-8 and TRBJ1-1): GAGVSQSPRYKVAKRGQDVALRCDPISGHVSLFWYQQALGQGPEFLTYFQNEAQLDKSGLPSDRFFAERPEGSVSTLKIQRTQQEDSAVYLCASSLARNTEAFFGQGTRLTVV.

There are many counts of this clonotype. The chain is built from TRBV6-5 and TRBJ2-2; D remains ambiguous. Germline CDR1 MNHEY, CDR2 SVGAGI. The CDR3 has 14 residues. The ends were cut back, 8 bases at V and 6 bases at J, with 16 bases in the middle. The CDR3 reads CASPRAVQSGELFF. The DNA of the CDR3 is TGTGCCAGCCCCCGGGCAGTCCAGTCCGGGGAGCTGTTTTTT.

The CDR3 sequence is CASSFGENTEAFF. The DNA of the CDR3 is TGTGCCAGCAGTTTTGGAGAGAACACTGAAGCTTTCTTT. The chain links TRBV12-3 or TRBV12-4 to TRBJ1-1; no reliable D call. The V and J ends lost 3 bases and 1 base respectively, with 6 bases between them. The CDR3 sequence is 13 residues long.